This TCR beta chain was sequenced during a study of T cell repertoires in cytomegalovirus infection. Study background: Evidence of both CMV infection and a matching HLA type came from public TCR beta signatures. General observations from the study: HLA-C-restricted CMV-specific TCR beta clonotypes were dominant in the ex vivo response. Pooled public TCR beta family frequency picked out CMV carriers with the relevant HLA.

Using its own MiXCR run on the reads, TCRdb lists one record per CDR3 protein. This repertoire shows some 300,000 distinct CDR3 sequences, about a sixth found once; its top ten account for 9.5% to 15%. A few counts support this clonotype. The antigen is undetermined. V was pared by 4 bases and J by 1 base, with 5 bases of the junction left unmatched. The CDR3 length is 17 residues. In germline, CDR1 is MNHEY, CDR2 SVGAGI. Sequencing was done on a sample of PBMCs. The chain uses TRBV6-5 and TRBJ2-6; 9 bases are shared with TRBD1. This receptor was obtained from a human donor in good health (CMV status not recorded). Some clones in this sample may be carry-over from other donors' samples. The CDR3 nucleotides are TGTGCCAGCAGTTTGACAGGGGGTCCGTCTGGGGCCAACGTCCTGACTTTC. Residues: CASSLTGGPSGANVLTF.